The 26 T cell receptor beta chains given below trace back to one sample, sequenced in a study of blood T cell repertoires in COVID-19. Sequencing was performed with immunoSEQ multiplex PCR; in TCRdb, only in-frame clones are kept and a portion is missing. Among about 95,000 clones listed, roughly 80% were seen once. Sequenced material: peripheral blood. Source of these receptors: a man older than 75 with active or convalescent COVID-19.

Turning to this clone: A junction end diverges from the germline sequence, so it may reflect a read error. CDR3: CASSISTGRHEPF. The CDR3 DNA reads as TGTGCCAGCAGCATCTCGACAGGCCGACACGAGCCGTTT. This sequence joins TRBV2 and TRBJ2-3; tentative D call: TRBD1 (6 bases). The CDR3 covers 13 residues. Looked up from germline, CDR1 is SNHLY and CDR2 is FYNNEI.

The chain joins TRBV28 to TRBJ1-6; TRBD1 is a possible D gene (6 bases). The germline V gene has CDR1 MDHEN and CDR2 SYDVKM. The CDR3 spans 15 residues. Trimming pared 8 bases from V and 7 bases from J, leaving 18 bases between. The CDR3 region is CASGGRARRNSPLHF. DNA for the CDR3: TGTGCCAGCGGGGGCAGGGCCAGAAGGAATTCACCCCTCCACTTT.

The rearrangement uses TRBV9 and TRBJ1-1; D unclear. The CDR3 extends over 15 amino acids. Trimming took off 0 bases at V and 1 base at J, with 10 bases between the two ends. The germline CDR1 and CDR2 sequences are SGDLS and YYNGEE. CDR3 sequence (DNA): TGTGCCAGCAGCGTAGGTCCGGGGTCGAACACTGAAGCTTTCTTT. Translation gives CASSVGPGSNTEAFF.

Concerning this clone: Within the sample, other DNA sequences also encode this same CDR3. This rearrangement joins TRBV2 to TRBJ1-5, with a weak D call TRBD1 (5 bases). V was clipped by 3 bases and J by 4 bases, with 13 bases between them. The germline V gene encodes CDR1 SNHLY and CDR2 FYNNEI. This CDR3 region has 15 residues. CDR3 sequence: CASSDSAGGNQPQHF. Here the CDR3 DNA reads TGTGCCAGCAGTGACAGCGCGGGGGGAAATCAGCCCCAGCATTTT.

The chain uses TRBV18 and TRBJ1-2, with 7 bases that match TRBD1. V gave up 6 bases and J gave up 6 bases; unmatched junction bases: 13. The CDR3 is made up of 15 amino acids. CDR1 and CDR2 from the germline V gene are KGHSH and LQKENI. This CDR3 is CASSPTRDRVDGYTF. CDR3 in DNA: TGTGCCAGCTCCCCTACCCGAGACAGGGTGGATGGCTACACCTTC.

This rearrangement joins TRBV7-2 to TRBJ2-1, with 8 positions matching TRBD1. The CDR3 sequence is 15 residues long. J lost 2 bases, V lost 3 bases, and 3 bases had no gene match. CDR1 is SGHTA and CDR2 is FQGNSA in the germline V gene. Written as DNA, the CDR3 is TGTGCCAGCAGCTTTGGGGGACAGGCCTACAATGAGCAGTTCTTC. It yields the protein CASSFGGQAYNEQFF.

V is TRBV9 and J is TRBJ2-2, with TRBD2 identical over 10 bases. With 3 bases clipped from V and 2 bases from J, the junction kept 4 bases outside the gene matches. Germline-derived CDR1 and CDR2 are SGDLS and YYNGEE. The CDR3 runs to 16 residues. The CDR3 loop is CASSERGGQNTGELFF. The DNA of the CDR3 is TGTGCCAGCAGCGAGCGGGGGGGCCAAAACACCGGGGAGCTGTTTTTT.

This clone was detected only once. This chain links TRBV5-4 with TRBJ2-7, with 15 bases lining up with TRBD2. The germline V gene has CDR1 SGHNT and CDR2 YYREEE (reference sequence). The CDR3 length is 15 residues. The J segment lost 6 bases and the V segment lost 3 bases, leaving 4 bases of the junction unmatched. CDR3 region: CASSSGLAGGIEQYF. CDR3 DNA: TGTGCCAGCAGCTCAGGACTAGCGGGGGGGATCGAGCAGTACTTC.

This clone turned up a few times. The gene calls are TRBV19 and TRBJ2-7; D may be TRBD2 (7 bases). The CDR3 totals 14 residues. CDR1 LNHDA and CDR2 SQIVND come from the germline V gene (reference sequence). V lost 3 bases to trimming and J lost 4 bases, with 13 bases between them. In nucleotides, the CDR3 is TGTGCCAGTAGTATTAAGCGGGGACAATACGAGCAGTACTTC. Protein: CASSIKRGQYEQYF.

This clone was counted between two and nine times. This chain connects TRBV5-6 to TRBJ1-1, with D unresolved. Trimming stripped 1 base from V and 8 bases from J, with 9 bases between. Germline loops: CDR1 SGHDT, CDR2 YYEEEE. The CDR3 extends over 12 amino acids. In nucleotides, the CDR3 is TGTGCCAGCAGCTTGTATCCGCGAGAAGCTTTCTTT. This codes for CASSLYPREAFF.

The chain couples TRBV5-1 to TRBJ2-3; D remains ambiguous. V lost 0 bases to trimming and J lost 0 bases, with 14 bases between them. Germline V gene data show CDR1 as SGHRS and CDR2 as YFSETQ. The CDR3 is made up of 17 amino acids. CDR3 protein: CASSLVTRIASTDTQYF. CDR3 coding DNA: TGCGCCAGCAGCTTGGTTACGAGAATTGCTAGCACAGATACGCAGTATTTT. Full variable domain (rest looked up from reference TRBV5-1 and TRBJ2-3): KAGVTQTPRYLIKTRGQQVTLSCSPISGHRSVSWYQQTPGQGLQFLFEYFSETQRNKGNFPGRFSGRQFSNSRSEMNVSTLELGDSALYLCASSLVTRIASTDTQYFGPGTRLTVL.

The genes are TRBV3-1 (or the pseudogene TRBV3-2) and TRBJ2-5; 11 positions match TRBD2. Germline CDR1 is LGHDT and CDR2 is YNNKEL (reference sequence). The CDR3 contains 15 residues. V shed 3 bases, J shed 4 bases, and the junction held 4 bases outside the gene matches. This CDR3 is CASSQLAGGGETQYF. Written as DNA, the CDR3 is TGTGCCAGCAGCCAGCTAGCGGGGGGTGGAGAGACCCAGTACTTC.

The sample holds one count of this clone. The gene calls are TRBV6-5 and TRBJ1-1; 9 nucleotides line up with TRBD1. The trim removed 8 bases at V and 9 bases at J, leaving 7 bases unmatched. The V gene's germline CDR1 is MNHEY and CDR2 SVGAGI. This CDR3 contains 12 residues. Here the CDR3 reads CASAGQGLQAFF. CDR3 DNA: TGTGCCAGCGCGGGACAGGGCCTTCAAGCTTTCTTT.

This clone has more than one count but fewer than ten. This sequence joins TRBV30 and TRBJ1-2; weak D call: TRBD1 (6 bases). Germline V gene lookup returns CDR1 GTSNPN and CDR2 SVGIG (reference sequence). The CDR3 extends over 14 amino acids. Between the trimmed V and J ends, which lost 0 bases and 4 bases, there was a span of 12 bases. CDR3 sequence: CAWSVPGTFYGYTF. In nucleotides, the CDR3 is TGTGCCTGGAGTGTACCAGGGACATTCTATGGCTACACCTTC.

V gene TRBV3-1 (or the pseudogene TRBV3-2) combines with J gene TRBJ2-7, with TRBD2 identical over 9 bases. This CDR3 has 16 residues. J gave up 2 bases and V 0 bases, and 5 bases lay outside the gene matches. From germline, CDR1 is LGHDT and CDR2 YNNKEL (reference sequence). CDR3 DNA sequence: TGTGCCAGCAGCCAAGATGTCGCGGGGGGGGCCTACGAGCAGTACTTC. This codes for CASSQDVAGGAYEQYF.

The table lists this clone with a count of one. The CDR3 nucleotides read TGCGCCAGCAGCCGTGGGGTCCGGGGCGAGCAGTACTTC. Translation gives CASSRGVRGEQYF. This rearrangement joins TRBV4-1 to TRBJ2-7; weak D call: TRBD2 (5 bases). The length of the CDR3 is 13 residues. CDR1 is MGHRA, CDR2 YSYEKL, per germline. The V end was cut by 4 bases, the J end by 6 bases, with 13 bases between.

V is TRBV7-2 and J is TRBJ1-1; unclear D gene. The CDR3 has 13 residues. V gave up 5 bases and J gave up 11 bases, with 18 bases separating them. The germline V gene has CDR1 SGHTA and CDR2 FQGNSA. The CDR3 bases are TGTGCCAGCAGCCCCGGGGATGGTCTATGGGCTTTCTTT. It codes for CASSPGDGLWAFF.

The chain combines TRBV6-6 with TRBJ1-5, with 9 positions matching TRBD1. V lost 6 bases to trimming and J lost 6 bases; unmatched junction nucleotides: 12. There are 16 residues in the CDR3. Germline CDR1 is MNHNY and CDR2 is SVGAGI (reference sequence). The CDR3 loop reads CASSDTAGQGSQPQHF. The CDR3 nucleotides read TGTGCCAGCAGCGATACAGCTGGACAGGGGAGTCAGCCCCAGCATTTT.

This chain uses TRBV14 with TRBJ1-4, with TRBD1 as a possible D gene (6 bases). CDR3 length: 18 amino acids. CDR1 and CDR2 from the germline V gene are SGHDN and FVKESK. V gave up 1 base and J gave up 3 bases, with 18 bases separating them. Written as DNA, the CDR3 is TGTGCCAGCAGCCAAGGCCGAATTAGGGAGGGGGCTAATGAAAAACTGTTTTTT. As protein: CASSQGRIREGANEKLFF.

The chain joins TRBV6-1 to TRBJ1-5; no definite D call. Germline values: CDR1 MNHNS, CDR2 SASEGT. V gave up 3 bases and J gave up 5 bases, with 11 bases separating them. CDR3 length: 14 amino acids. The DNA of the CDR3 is TGTGCCAGCAGTGAGATAGGAGCGGATCAGCCCCAGCATTTT. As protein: CASSEIGADQPQHF.

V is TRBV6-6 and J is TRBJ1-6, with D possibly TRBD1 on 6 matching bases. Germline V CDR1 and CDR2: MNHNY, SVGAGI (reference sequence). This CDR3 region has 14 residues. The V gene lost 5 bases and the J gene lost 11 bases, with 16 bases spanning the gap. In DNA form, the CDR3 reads TGTGCCAGCAGTCACCGACAGGAGGATGCACCCCTCCACTTT. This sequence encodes CASSHRQEDAPLHF.

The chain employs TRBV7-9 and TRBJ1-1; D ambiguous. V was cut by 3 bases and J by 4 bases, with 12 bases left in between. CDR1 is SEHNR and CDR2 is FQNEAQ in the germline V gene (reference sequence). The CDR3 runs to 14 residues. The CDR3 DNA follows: TGTGCCAGCAGCTTTCCCCCAGGAATCACTGAAGCTTTCTTT. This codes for CASSFPPGITEAFF.

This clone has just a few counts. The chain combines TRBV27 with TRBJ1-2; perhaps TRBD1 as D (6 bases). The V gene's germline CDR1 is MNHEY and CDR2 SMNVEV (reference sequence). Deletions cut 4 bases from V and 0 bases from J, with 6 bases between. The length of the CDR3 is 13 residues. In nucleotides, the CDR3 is TGTGCCAGCAGTTGGACAGCTAACTATGGCTACACCTTC. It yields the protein CASSWTANYGYTF.

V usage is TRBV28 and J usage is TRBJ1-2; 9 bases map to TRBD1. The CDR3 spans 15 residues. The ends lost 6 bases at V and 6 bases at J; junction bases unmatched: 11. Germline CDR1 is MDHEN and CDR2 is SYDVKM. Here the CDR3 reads CASRPTGGGSDGYTF. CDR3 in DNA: TGTGCCAGCAGGCCTACAGGGGGCGGGTCGGATGGCTACACCTTC.

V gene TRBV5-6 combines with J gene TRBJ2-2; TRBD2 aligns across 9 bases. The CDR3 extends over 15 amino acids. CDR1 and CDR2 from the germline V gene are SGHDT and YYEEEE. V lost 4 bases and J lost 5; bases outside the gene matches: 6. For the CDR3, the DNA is TGTGCCAGCAGCCCTCTAGCGGGGAGAACCGGGGAGCTGTTTTTT. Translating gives CASSPLAGRTGELFF.

CDR3 coding DNA: TGTGCCAGCAGCTTAGCCGACAGGGGTGCCTACAATGAGCAGTTCTTC. Its translation is CASSLADRGAYNEQFF. This rearrangement joins TRBV11-1 to TRBJ2-1; 8 bases fit TRBD1. The CDR3 consists of 16 residues. Per germline, CDR1 SGHAT and CDR2 FQDESV (reference sequence). V lost 0 bases and J lost 2; bases outside the gene matches: 3. Based on the CDR3 plus reference TRBV11-1 and TRBJ2-1, the full variable domain is EAEVAQSPRYKITEKSQAVAFWCDPISGHATLYWYRQILGQGPELLVQFQDESVVDDSQLPKDRFSAERLKGVDSTLKIQPAELGDSAMYLCASSLADRGAYNEQFFGPGTRLTVL.